This entry lists 8 T cell receptor beta chains sequenced from one sample in a study of T cells in tumors after PD-1 blockade. Profiled with immunoSEQ multiplex PCR; TCRdb holds only in-frame clones, not every one. This sample yields some 43,000 clones, of which 81% are seen a single time; under 5% belongs to the top ten. Sequencing was performed on PBMCs, taken before anti-PD-1 treatment. All receptors come from a human donor with basal cell carcinoma.

The gene calls are TRBV27 and TRBJ2-7; 7 bases are a match to TRBD1. The V gene's germline CDR1 is MNHEY and CDR2 SMNVEV (reference sequence). With 6 bases clipped from V and 0 bases from J, the junction kept 8 bases outside the gene matches. The CDR3 is made up of 15 amino acids. The CDR3 DNA sequence: TGTGCCAGCAGCCCAGGGGGATTAAGCTCCTACGAGCAGTACTTC. As protein: CASSPGGLSSYEQYF.

The V and J genes are TRBV27 and TRBJ1-6, with D unresolved. The CDR3 has 15 residues. V was cut by 7 bases and J by 0 bases, with 10 bases left in between. Germline CDR1 reads MNHEY; CDR2 reads SMNVEV (reference sequence). CDR3 in DNA: TGTGCCAGCACAGAGGCCTCCTCCTATAATTCACCCCTCCACTTT. It codes for CASTEASSYNSPLHF.

V is TRBV7-2 and J is TRBJ2-5; 7 bases map to TRBD1. Germline CDR1 SGHTA, CDR2 FQGNSA. CDR3 size: 14 residues. The J segment lost 4 bases and the V segment lost 3 bases, leaving 5 bases of the junction unmatched. CDR3 region: CASSLTGKGETQYF. The CDR3 nucleotides read TGTGCCAGCAGCTTGACAGGGAAGGGAGAGACCCAGTACTTC. The variable domain in full, with the rest retrieved from reference TRBV7-2 and TRBJ2-5, is GAGVSQSPSNKVTEKGKDVELRCDPISGHTALYWYRQSLGQGLEFLIYFQGNSAPDKSGLPSDRFSAERTGGSVSTLTIQRTQQEDSAVYLCASSLTGKGETQYFGPGTRLLVL.

This clone was counted once. The gene calls are TRBV7-9 and TRBJ2-3; D gene ambiguous. The CDR3 sequence is 16 residues long. With 5 bases removed from V and 2 bases from J, the gap between germline ends came to 17 bases. CDR1 SEHNR and CDR2 FQNEAQ come from the germline V gene (reference sequence). The CDR3 here is CASSQDTEPLTDTQYF. CDR3 DNA: TGTGCCAGCAGCCAAGACACAGAGCCCCTCACAGATACGCAGTATTTT.

V is TRBV19 and J is TRBJ2-7; 7 bases match TRBD1. Germline V lookup: CDR1 LNHDA, CDR2 SQIVND (reference sequence). The CDR3 length is 13 residues. Trimming removed 5 bases from V and 4 bases from J; junction bases left unmatched: 5. The CDR3 DNA reads as TGTGCCAGTAGTCCCGGACAGGAATACGAGCAGTACTTC. Protein sequence: CASSPGQEYEQYF.

V usage is TRBV3-1 (or the pseudogene TRBV3-2) and J usage is TRBJ2-6; D is unresolved. CDR1 is LGHDT, CDR2 YNNKEL, per germline (reference sequence). The ends were cut back, 0 bases at V and 1 base at J, with 1 base in the middle. The CDR3 totals 14 residues. The CDR3 coding sequence is TGTGCCAGCAGCCAAGAGTCTGGGGCCAACGTCCTGACTTTC. Translation gives CASSQESGANVLTF.

The chain recombines TRBV7-2 with TRBJ1-4, with a tentative D call TRBD1 (6 bases). Per the germline V gene, CDR1 is SGHTA and CDR2 is FQGNSA. This CDR3 is 15 amino acids long. V was shortened by 2 bases and J by 6 bases, with 13 bases between the two germline ends. CDR3 DNA: TGTGCCAGCAGCTTACCCTCGGCAGGGGATGAAAAACTGTTTTTT. This translates into CASSLPSAGDEKLFF.

V usage is TRBV19 and J usage is TRBJ2-1; TRBD1 aligns across 8 bases. This CDR3 has 16 residues. CDR1 LNHDA and CDR2 SQIVND come from the germline V gene (reference sequence). J was trimmed by 4 bases and V by 3 bases; bases with no gene match: 8. The CDR3 region is CASSILGQGSYNEQFF. CDR3 bases: TGTGCCAGTAGTATTCTAGGACAGGGATCTTACAATGAGCAGTTCTTC.